Listed below are T cell receptor beta chains from one sample, sequenced in a study of control samples from healthy donors and cancer patients. TCRdb's table, derived via immunoSEQ multiplex PCR, lists solely in-frame clones and lacks some. The sample includes some 120,000 clones, around 86% of them seen just once. Input material: blood. Source of these receptors: a man aged 35 to 55 in good health. Each CDR3 is given with its conserved first and last residue. A D gene is named only where the DNA matches it firmly. Not all rows give a size; the values are once, few, many and, for expanded clones, a class.

abundance	v_gene	j_gene	d_gene	CDR3aa	CDR3nt
-	TRBV25-1	TRBJ1-1	TRBD1	CASSRGGTGGTEAFF	TGTGCCAGCAGTAGAGGGGGGACAGGGGGAACTGAAGCTTTCTTT
-	TRBV19	TRBJ1-6	TRBD1	CASKQGLITSPLHF	TGTGCCAGTAAACAGGGGTTAATAACCTCACCCCTCCACTTT
-	TRBV12-3/TRBV12-4	TRBJ1-4	-	CASSFHEKLFF	TGTGCCAGCAGTTTTCATGAAAAACTGTTTTTT
-	TRBV6-4	TRBJ2-1	-	CASSDQVGYNEQFF	TGTGCCAGCAGTGACCAGGTTGGTTACAATGAGCAGTTCTTC
-	TRBV4-1	TRBJ2-7	-	CASSQDFPGVTYEQYF	TGCGCCAGCAGCCAAGATTTTCCGGGGGTAACCTACGAGCAGTACTTC
-	TRBV6-2/TRBV6-3	TRBJ1-5	TRBD1	CASSYGQEGQPQHF	TGTGCCAGCAGTTACGGACAGGAAGGTCAGCCCCAGCATTTT
-	TRBV5-1	TRBJ1-2	TRBD1	CASSGDRGIHGYTF	TGCGCCAGCAGCGGGGACAGGGGAATTCATGGCTACACCTTC
-	TRBV4-1	TRBJ2-3	-	CASSQDRGGGDTQYF	TGCGCCAGCAGCCAAGATAGGGGAGGGGGAGATACGCAGTATTTT
-	TRBV7-2	TRBJ1-2	-	CASSPGGGESRGYTF	TGTGCCAGCAGCCCGGGAGGCGGGGAGTCCCGCGGCTACACCTTC
-	TRBV5-6	TRBJ1-2	-	CASSLAGRGGYTF	TGTGCCAGCAGCTTGGCTGGGAGGGGTGGCTACACCTTC
-	TRBV7-9	TRBJ2-7	-	CASSLVSNSYEQYF	TGTGCCAGCAGCTTAGTTTCCAACTCCTACGAGCAGTACTTC
-	TRBV6-5	TRBJ1-1	TRBD1	CASSSLTGLMNTEAFF	TGTGCCAGCAGTTCCCTGACAGGGCTTATGAACACTGAAGCTTTCTTT
-	TRBV10-1	TRBJ1-2	-	CASSDLPSYGYTF	TGCGCCAGCAGTGATTTGCCGAGCTATGGCTACACCTTC
-	TRBV6-2/TRBV6-3	TRBJ1-1	-	CASSPRYAEAFF	TGTGCCAGCAGTCCGCGGTATGCTGAAGCTTTCTTT
-	TRBV13	TRBJ1-4	-	CASSWAGEKLFF	TGTGCCAGCAGCTGGGCTGGAGAAAAACTGTTTTTT
-	TRBV7-9	TRBJ1-2	-	CASSLVGRPLGFRGYTF	TGTGCCAGCAGCTTAGTTGGACGGCCGTTAGGTTTTCGTGGCTACACCTTC
-	TRBV11-2	TRBJ1-5	TRBD1	CASSLDAGQGNQPQHF	TGTGCCAGCAGCTTAGATGCGGGACAGGGGAATCAGCCCCAGCATTTT
once	TRBV7-9	TRBJ2-1	TRBD1	CASSLSQGSAYNEQFF	TGTGCCAGCAGCTTATCACAGGGGTCTGCCTACAATGAGCAGTTCTTC
-	TRBV5-6	TRBJ1-6	-	CASSPRGGRYNSPLHF	TGTGCCAGCAGCCCTCGTGGAGGCCGATATAATTCACCCCTCCACTTT
-	TRBV7-2	TRBJ2-3	TRBD2	CASSLTPTGGADTQYF	TGTGCCAGCAGCTTGACTCCGACGGGGGGGGCAGATACGCAGTATTTT
-	TRBV5-1	TRBJ2-5	-	CASSFGGYGETQYF	TGCGCCAGCAGCTTTGGGGGTTACGGAGAGACCCAGTACTTC
-	TRBV7-2	TRBJ1-6	-	CASSLDPLTPYNSPLHF	TGTGCCAGCAGCTTAGACCCTCTGACCCCCTATAATTCACCCCTCCACTTT
-	TRBV6-2/TRBV6-3	TRBJ2-1	-	CVSSYSRGFDEQFF	TGTGTCAGCAGTTACTCCCGGGGTTTCGATGAGCAGTTCTTC
few	TRBV3-1/TRBV3-2	TRBJ2-7	TRBD1	CASSHLGGQGYEQYF	TGTGCCAGCAGCCACCTAGGCGGACAGGGGTACGAGCAGTACTTC
-	TRBV15	TRBJ1-1	TRBD1	CATSRCGFQGGGGNTEAFF	TGTGCCACCAGCAGATGCGGCTTCCAGGGGGGCGGGGGTAACACTGAAGCTTTCTTT
-	TRBV6-6	TRBJ2-7	-	CASSWTSQITEQYF	TGTGCCAGCAGTTGGACCTCCCAGATTACCGAGCAGTACTTC
-	TRBV7-8	TRBJ2-7	TRBD1	CASSKRDSSSYEQYF	TGTGCCAGCAGCAAGAGGGACAGCAGCTCCTACGAGCAGTACTTC
-	TRBV9	TRBJ2-7	-	CASSVRLDSYEQYF	TGTGCCAGCAGCGTTCGGCTGGATTCCTACGAGCAGTACTTC
-	TRBV9	TRBJ2-6	-	CASSVVGSGANVLTF	TGTGCCAGCAGCGTAGTTGGCTCTGGGGCCAACGTCCTGACTTTC
-	TRBV6-4	TRBJ2-1	-	CASSQRSYNEQFF	TGTGCCAGCTCCCAACGCTCCTACAATGAGCAGTTCTTC
-	TRBV30	TRBJ2-3	-	CAWSVTMSTDTQYF	TGTGCCTGGAGTGTCACCATGAGCACAGATACGCAGTATTTT
-	TRBV19	TRBJ1-2	TRBD1	CASTHPGGQGNTYGYTF	TGTGCCAGTACCCACCCGGGGGGACAGGGGAATACCTATGGCTACACCTTC
-	TRBV18	TRBJ2-2	-	CASSPSVGNTGELFF	TGTGCCAGCTCACCGTCGGTGGGGAACACCGGGGAGCTGTTTTTT
-	TRBV5-1	TRBJ2-5	TRBD1	CASSVGDRDETQYF	TGCGCCAGCAGCGTCGGAGACAGGGATGAGACCCAGTACTTC
-	TRBV9	TRBJ2-7	TRBD2	CASSASGASYEQYF	TGTGCCAGCAGCGCTAGCGGGGCCTCCTACGAGCAGTACTTC
-	TRBV25-1	TRBJ2-3	-	CASSEGGAKTDTQYF	TGTGCCAGCAGTGAAGGGGGGGCCAAAACAGATACGCAGTATTTT
-	TRBV2	TRBJ2-4	-	CASSWDRGNIQYF	TGTGCCAGCAGTTGGGACCGGGGCAACATTCAGTACTTC
-	TRBV11-2	TRBJ2-7	-	CASSYNPLEWGQYF	TGTGCCAGCAGCTACAACCCCCTCGAGTGGGGGCAGTACTTC
-	TRBV30	TRBJ2-7	TRBD1	CAWARPRDRASYEQYF	TGTGCCTGGGCTCGTCCCCGGGACAGGGCATCCTACGAGCAGTACTTC
once	TRBV4-3	TRBJ1-3	-	CASSRHISSSSGNTIYF	TGCGCCAGCAGCCGTCATATATCCTCGAGCTCTGGAAACACCATATATTTT
-	TRBV29-1	TRBJ2-7	-	CSVEGEGDYEQYF	TGCAGCGTTGAGGGGGAAGGAGACTACGAGCAGTACTTC
-	TRBV19	TRBJ1-4	-	CASSITVATNEKLFF	TGTGCCAGTAGTATAACGGTGGCAACTAATGAAAAACTGTTTTTT
-	TRBV6-5	TRBJ1-4	-	CASSYTNEKLFF	TGTGCCAGCAGCTATACTAATGAAAAACTGTTTTTT
-	TRBV6-2/TRBV6-3	TRBJ2-1	-	CASSYFGQLSYNEQFF	TGTGCCAGCAGTTACTTCGGACAGCTCTCCTACAATGAGCAGTTCTTC
-	TRBV5-1	TRBJ1-1	-	CASSHTPDGTEAFF	TGCGCCAGCAGCCACACACCGGACGGCACTGAAGCTTTCTTT
-	TRBV11-2	TRBJ1-2	-	CASSLGAGYYGYTF	TGTGCCAGCAGCTTAGGCGCAGGGTACTATGGCTACACCTTC
once	TRBV5-8	TRBJ2-3	-	CASSLGRGTDTQYF	TGTGCCAGCAGCCTCGGACGGGGCACAGATACGCAGTATTTT
-	TRBV19	TRBJ1-1	-	CASSMASNTEAFF	TGTGCCAGTAGTATGGCGTCGAACACTGAAGCTTTCTTT
-	TRBV7-9	TRBJ2-2	-	CASSRRQGGAGELFF	TGTGCCAGCAGCCGACGACAGGGAGGGGCCGGGGAGCTGTTTTTT
few	TRBV7-9	TRBJ2-7	-	CASSNEGSSYEQYF	TGTGCCAGCAGCAACGAGGGAAGCTCCTACGAGCAGTACTTC
-	TRBV3-1/TRBV3-2	TRBJ2-7	-	CASSYHRGSYSYEQYF	TGTGCCAGCAGCTATCATCGGGGGAGTTATTCCTACGAGCAGTACTTC